Following are 7 T cell receptor beta chains from one sample sequenced in a study of shared clonotypes between healthy human individuals. Clones were read by immunoSEQ multiplex PCR, and TCRdb kept only the in-frame ones, dropping some. The sample has about 960,000 clones, approximately 80% seen once; the top ten hold about 1.5%. Sample: memory CD4+ T cells sorted from blood. As for subset: CD45RA-negative fraction. These receptors were obtained from a man aged 18 to 35 in good health.

This chain joins TRBV5-4 and TRBJ2-7, with 15 nucleotides matching TRBD2. V lost 4 bases, J lost 7 bases, and 9 bases stayed unmatched. Germline V gene sequence: CDR1 SGHNT, CDR2 YYREEE (reference sequence). This CDR3 has 16 amino acids. This chain's CDR3 is CASSPGLAGGPREQYF. For the CDR3, the DNA is TGTGCCAGCAGCCCCGGACTAGCGGGAGGGCCCCGGGAGCAGTACTTC.

This clone was recorded a few times. In the same sample, other DNA sequences code for this CDR3. V is TRBV6-5 and J is TRBJ2-7, with D hard to call. Trimming took 3 bases from V and 3 from J, leaving 9 bases between them. Germline CDR1 is MNHEY and CDR2 is SVGAGI. CDR3 length: 13 amino acids. This chain's CDR3 is CASSYGQNYEQYF. Written as DNA, the CDR3 is TGTGCCAGCAGTTATGGGCAGAACTACGAGCAGTACTTC.

The chain employs TRBV19 and TRBJ2-7; 7 bases match TRBD1. With V trimmed by 5 bases and J by 3 bases, 7 bases remained unmatched. The V gene's germline CDR1 is LNHDA and CDR2 SQIVND (reference sequence). CDR3 length: 14 amino acids. The CDR3 protein is CASSSIGTVYEQYF. In DNA, the CDR3 is TGTGCCAGTAGTTCCATCGGGACAGTCTACGAGCAGTACTTC.

The V gene is TRBV7-2, the J gene TRBJ2-7; no reliable D call. Germline CDR1 SGHTA, CDR2 FQGNSA. The CDR3 spans 15 residues. Trimming stripped 1 base from V and 0 bases from J, with 10 bases between. CDR3 amino acids: CASSLDRYSSYEQYF. CDR3 DNA sequence: TGTGCCAGCAGCTTAGACAGATACAGCTCCTACGAGCAGTACTTC.

The chain joins TRBV5-4 to TRBJ2-7, with D unresolved. Germline V gives CDR1 SGHNT, CDR2 YYREEE (reference sequence). The CDR3 spans 12 residues. V was cut by 5 bases and J by 3 bases, with 9 bases left in between. CDR3 nucleotides: TGTGCCAGCAGGGCAGGAAACTACGAGCAGTACTTC. Residues: CASRAGNYEQYF.

The V gene is TRBV6-6, the J gene TRBJ2-3; possibly TRBD2 for D (5 bases). The V and J ends lost 5 bases and 1 base respectively, with 16 bases between them. The CDR3 has 16 residues. CDR1 and CDR2 (germline): MNHNY, SVGAGI (reference sequence). The CDR3 DNA sequence: TGTGCCAGCAGTGGCAATGTGGGAGTGGGCACAGATACGCAGTATTTT. It yields the protein CASSGNVGVGTDTQYF.

The V gene is TRBV21-1, the J gene TRBJ2-7; TRBD2 was called by the table and not checked on the DNA. TRBV21-1 is a known pseudogene. The CDR3 contains 15 residues. The CDR3 spells CASSTGDLQVYEQYF. The CDR3 coding sequence is TGTGCCAGCAGCACCGGAGACCTTCAAGTCTACGAGCAGTACTTC.